Listed below are T cell receptor beta chains from one sample, sequenced in a study of CD8 T cells in ankylosing spondylitis. TCRdb itself ran the 5' RACE reads through MiXCR, one entry per CDR3 protein. There are about 110,000 distinct CDR3 sequences in the sample; around 24% occur only once, and roughly an eighth lies in the top ten. Sequencing used synovial fluid, either unsorted or a sorted T cell fraction (not recorded which). These receptors were obtained from a male donor with ankylosing spondylitis. Both conserved end residues are trimmed from each CDR3. Fields, in order: D gene, V gene, CDR3 protein. The D gene is left open where the match is weak.

d_gene: -
v_gene: TRBV13
CDR3aa: ASSFRGLGNTQY

d_gene: -
v_gene: TRBV5-1
CDR3aa: ASRGLTEGYEQY

d_gene: TRBD1
v_gene: TRBV11-3
CDR3aa: ASSSQQGLGYNEQF

d_gene: TRBD1
v_gene: TRBV3-1
CDR3aa: ASSQDWGQGNGANVLT

d_gene: -
v_gene: TRBV5-1
CDR3aa: ASSPNVGGGTDTQY

d_gene: -
v_gene: TRBV9
CDR3aa: ASSVPGLNNEQF

d_gene: -
v_gene: TRBV12-3/TRBV12-4
CDR3aa: ASSPYVESNTEAF

d_gene: -
v_gene: TRBV28
CDR3aa: ASSWAGDNEQF

d_gene: TRBD1
v_gene: TRBV12-3/TRBV12-4
CDR3aa: ASSFRDRVVTDTQY

d_gene: -
v_gene: TRBV20-1
CDR3aa: SASPENYGYT

d_gene: TRBD1
v_gene: TRBV7-8
CDR3aa: ASSLVGTVYSNQPQH

d_gene: -
v_gene: TRBV25-1
CDR3aa: ASSEYRVRSYNEQF

d_gene: -
v_gene: TRBV2
CDR3aa: ASSGSDNEKLF

d_gene: -
v_gene: TRBV6-1
CDR3aa: ASSESSWTDI

d_gene: TRBD2
v_gene: TRBV12-3/TRBV12-4
CDR3aa: ASSASTSGYTDTQY

d_gene: -
v_gene: TRBV3-1
CDR3aa: ASSQAPGVSYEQY

d_gene: -
v_gene: TRBV7-9
CDR3aa: ASSLVGPGSEQF

d_gene: TRBD1
v_gene: TRBV5-4
CDR3aa: ASSWDRDYGYT

d_gene: -
v_gene: TRBV12-3/TRBV12-4
CDR3aa: ASSLDRVGGYT

d_gene: TRBD2
v_gene: TRBV7-2
CDR3aa: ASSQLAGGVYEQY

d_gene: -
v_gene: TRBV5-1
CDR3aa: ASSQDTQGEKLF

d_gene: TRBD2
v_gene: TRBV5-5
CDR3aa: ASSPGLAAQETQY

d_gene: -
v_gene: TRBV19
CDR3aa: ASSARTNTQY

d_gene: TRBD2
v_gene: TRBV5-1
CDR3aa: ASSPGTTQETQY

d_gene: -
v_gene: TRBV5-5
CDR3aa: ASTFSWGGGYTEAF

d_gene: -
v_gene: TRBV3-1
CDR3aa: ASSQMINNQPQH

d_gene: TRBD2
v_gene: TRBV7-2
CDR3aa: ASSQRGGDTQY

d_gene: -
v_gene: TRBV6-1
CDR3aa: ASSALEGSGGNTIY

d_gene: TRBD2
v_gene: TRBV12-3/TRBV12-4
CDR3aa: AILLLAAQGNIQY

d_gene: -
v_gene: TRBV5-1
CDR3aa: ASSLTTPRWGSANQPQH

d_gene: -
v_gene: TRBV20-1
CDR3aa: SAPTSTDTQY

d_gene: TRBD1
v_gene: TRBV20-1
CDR3aa: SARPQADRDINTIY

d_gene: TRBD1
v_gene: TRBV5-1
CDR3aa: ASSWRDRVTGELF

d_gene: -
v_gene: TRBV7-2
CDR3aa: ASSLDSGNYGYT

d_gene: -
v_gene: TRBV29-1
CDR3aa: SVTENEQF

d_gene: -
v_gene: TRBV5-1
CDR3aa: ASSSQYRGRRPTNTGELF

d_gene: TRBD2
v_gene: TRBV5-1
CDR3aa: ASSGTSGSHEQF

d_gene: -
v_gene: TRBV9
CDR3aa: ASSVGTTPLNTEAF

d_gene: TRBD1
v_gene: TRBV7-6
CDR3aa: ASSLSLDRYRGEQY

d_gene: -
v_gene: TRBV5-1
CDR3aa: ASSLVGENTEAF

d_gene: -
v_gene: TRBV5-1
CDR3aa: ASSSLGVSYNEQF

d_gene: -
v_gene: TRBV2
CDR3aa: ASSEAEGGTQY

d_gene: TRBD1
v_gene: TRBV11-2
CDR3aa: ASSLGPSGTGGFNEQF

d_gene: TRBD1
v_gene: TRBV11-2
CDR3aa: ASSLDRTSGTGLTGNTIY

d_gene: TRBD2
v_gene: TRBV15
CDR3aa: ATSRDPTSGPDTQY

d_gene: TRBD1
v_gene: TRBV20-1
CDR3aa: SARVRQGDSGANVLT

d_gene: -
v_gene: TRBV20-1
CDR3aa: SERQQSTDTQY

d_gene: -
v_gene: TRBV24-1
CDR3aa: ATSDSRAILYEQY

d_gene: -
v_gene: TRBV2
CDR3aa: ASSEAEGNTIY

d_gene: -
v_gene: TRBV15
CDR3aa: ATSRDRTYNEQF

d_gene: -
v_gene: TRBV4-1
CDR3aa: ASSQVEQALDTQY

d_gene: -
v_gene: TRBV24-1
CDR3aa: ATEGRTASGANVLT

d_gene: TRBD1
v_gene: TRBV20-1
CDR3aa: SAFRTGGNTEAF

d_gene: TRBD2
v_gene: TRBV10-1
CDR3aa: ASAKAGATRNEQF

d_gene: -
v_gene: TRBV12-3/TRBV12-4
CDR3aa: ASSLAVEGENEQF

d_gene: TRBD2
v_gene: TRBV12-3/TRBV12-4
CDR3aa: ASRGDSGTYNEQF

d_gene: -
v_gene: TRBV28
CDR3aa: ASSLTGRMYNEQF